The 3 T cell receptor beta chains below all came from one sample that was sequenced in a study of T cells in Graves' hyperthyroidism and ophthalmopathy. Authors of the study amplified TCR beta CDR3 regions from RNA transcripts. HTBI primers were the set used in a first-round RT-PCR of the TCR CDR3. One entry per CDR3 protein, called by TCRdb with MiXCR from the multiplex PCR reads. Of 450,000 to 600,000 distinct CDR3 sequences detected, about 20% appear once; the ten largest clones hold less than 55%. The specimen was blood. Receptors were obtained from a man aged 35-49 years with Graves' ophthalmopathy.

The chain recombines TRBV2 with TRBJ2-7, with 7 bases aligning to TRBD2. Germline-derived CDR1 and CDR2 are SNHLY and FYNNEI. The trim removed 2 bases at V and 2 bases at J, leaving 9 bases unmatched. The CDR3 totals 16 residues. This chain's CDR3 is CASSERRSAGAYEQYF. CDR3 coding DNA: TGTGCCAGCAGTGAACGTCGTTCCGCGGGAGCCTACGAGCAGTACTTC. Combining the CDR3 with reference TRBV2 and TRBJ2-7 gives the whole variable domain EPEVTQTPSHQVTQMGQEVILRCVPISNHLYFYWYRQILGQKVEFLVSFYNNEISEKSEIFDDQFSVERPDGSNFTLKIRSTKLEDSAMYFCASSERRSAGAYEQYFGPGTRLTVT.

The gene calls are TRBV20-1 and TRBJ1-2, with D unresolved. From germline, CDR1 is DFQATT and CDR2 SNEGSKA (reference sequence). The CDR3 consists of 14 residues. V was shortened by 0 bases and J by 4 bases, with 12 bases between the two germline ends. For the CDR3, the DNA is TGCAGTGCTAGAGAAACGGGAACGACCTATGGCTACACCTTC. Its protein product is CSARETGTTYGYTF.

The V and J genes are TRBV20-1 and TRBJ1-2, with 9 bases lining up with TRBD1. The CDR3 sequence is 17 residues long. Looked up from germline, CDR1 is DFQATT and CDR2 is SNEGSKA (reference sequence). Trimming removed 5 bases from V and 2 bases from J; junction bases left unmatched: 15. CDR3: CSAASGAGQGSNYGYTF. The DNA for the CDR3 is TGCAGTGCTGCCTCGGGGGCGGGACAGGGATCGAACTATGGCTACACCTTC.